This T cell receptor beta chain was sequenced during a study of spatial heterogeneity in lung cancer (dated by TCRdb to the late 2010s). Turning to the overall study: Beta-chain transcripts were consistently detected in greater numbers than alpha-chain transcripts, which likely reflected higher beta-chain transcript abundance. In tumor regions, TCR transcript counts showed a strong correlation with a T cell transcriptional module score derived from matched bulk RNA-seq. In the raw uncorrected reads, each unique combination of TCR and UMI appeared more than ten times on average. In non-small cell lung cancer, the study made a quantitative comparison of TCR alpha and beta repertoires among multiple tumor regions, matched nontumor lung and blood. TCR repertoire features were related to nonsynonymous mutation counts determined by whole-exome sequencing of tumor tissue. Both alpha and beta chains were TCR-sequenced in approximately 200 tumor regions, under 80 matched nontumor lung samples and around 54 PBMC samples obtained at surgery.

The time point label here, explained by the study, means: sample taken at primary tumor resection. Donors were 70 or so patients with early-stage, untreated non-small cell lung cancer from the lung TRACERx cohort. TCR sequencing used whole RNA extracted from tumor and nontumor lung tissue, or from cryopreserved PBMC samples, without cell sorting. Only patients with enough RNA available from two or more tumor regions were chosen for TCR sequencing. Before being selected, tumor and adjacent nontumor lung specimens were reviewed by a lung pathologist. Summary of the overall study and its limitations: The number of expanded intratumoral alpha and beta TCRs correlated with the tumor nonsynonymous mutation count. Counts of ubiquitous and regional expanded TCRs correlated with counts of ubiquitous and regional nonsynonymous mutations, respectively. TCR-seq coverage of tumor T cells was estimated to be only 7% to 7.5% for alpha chains and roughly 14% for beta chains. Confirming at a functional level the hypothesis that regional TCRs recognize regional mutations was considered to require additional single-cell paired TCR alpha and beta sequencing.

Library prep was done by 5' RACE. These reads were obtained on a NextSeq 500. The TCR library protocol attached a unique molecular identifier to each TCR cDNA molecule to allow correction of PCR and sequencing errors. In the authors' own workflow: Decombinator tools were used for TCR identification, UMI-based error correction and CDR3 extraction. Expanded TCRs were defined as those above a frequency of 2 per 1,000, corresponding to the top 1% of the tumor frequency distribution. Expanded tumor TCRs were classed as regional if statistically deemed absent (corrected P<0.05) from at least one tumor region, otherwise ubiquitous. Rényi diversity was computed with the R vegan package after subsampling each repertoire 100 times to 5,000 TCRs. CDR3 similarity networks were constructed using string-kernel similarity of amino acid triplets, with links drawn between CDR3s whose pairwise similarity was above 0.82. The public reads were quality trimmed at Q25 with fastp and then assembled into clones with MiXCR by TCRdb, keeping productive beta chains. Here each entry gathers all rows of one CDR3 protein and keeps the most common genes and DNA. TCRdb, not the authors, supplied the V and J calls. In this sample the table shows roughly 15,000 distinct CDR3 sequences, roughly 6.6% of which occur a single time. The top ten constitute 8.9% of the sample.

The table lists this clonotype with a few counts. This clone's antigen is unknown. The input lacks base qualities; no much larger clone sits a single base away. As encoded in the germline V gene (reference sequence), CDR1 is SEHNR while CDR2 is FQNEAQ. Taken from cysteine to phenylalanine, the CDR3 has 15 residues. CDR3 DNA only is kept here, 45 bases in frame from base 1. Unmatched junction bases come to 9, with V trimmed by 5 bases and J by 7 bases. The receptor comes from a male donor with early-stage non-small cell lung cancer. The chain joins TRBV7-9 to TRBJ2-4; TRBD2 aligns with 9 central bases. Sequenced material: lung tumor tissue, taken at surgery. The DNA sequence is given as TGTGCCAGCAGCCCAATGGTTACTAGCGGGAACATTCAGTACTTC. The translation is CASSPMVTSGNIQYF.